The next 21 T cell receptor beta chains were all read from a single sample in a study of T cell responses to AZD1222 COVID-19 vaccine. Method: immunoSEQ multiplex PCR; TCRdb's copy keeps in-frame clones and lacks some. This table has about 200,000 clones, approximately 94% appearing once. The starting material was peripheral blood, obtained 28 days after the second dose of the MenACWY control vaccine. Source of these receptors: an adult who received the MenACWY meningococcal vaccine as a control.

The V call is TRBV12-3 or TRBV12-4, the J call TRBJ2-7; TRBD1 or TRBD2 may be the D gene (6 bases each). The CDR3 is made up of 13 amino acids. V lost 6 bases to trimming and J lost 4 bases, with 13 bases between them. The CDR3 DNA follows: TGTGCCAGCAGGCGGGACACAGAATACGAGCAGTACTTC. It is translated as CASRRDTEYEQYF.

This clone has a single count. The chain joins TRBV11-3 to TRBJ2-5, with 8 nucleotides matching TRBD1. The CDR3 runs to 13 residues. Trimming took 5 bases from V and 5 from J; bases not matched to a gene: 4. CDR1 and CDR2 from the germline V gene are SGHNT and YENEEA. The CDR3 protein is CASSAGQAETQYF. In DNA form, the CDR3 reads TGTGCCAGCAGCGCGGGACAGGCGGAGACCCAGTACTTC.

This clone was detected only once. The V and J genes are TRBV28 and TRBJ2-5; either TRBD1 or TRBD2 may fit D (6 bases each). This CDR3 contains 17 residues. Trimming shortened V by 5 bases and J by 2 bases, and 21 bases separated the two germline ends. Germline-derived CDR1 and CDR2 are MDHEN and SYDVKM. The CDR3 DNA is TGTGCCAGCAGTGTGGACCCCCCTAGGGGGGATCAAGAGACCCAGTACTTC. This codes for CASSVDPPRGDQETQYF.

The chain combines TRBV19 with TRBJ2-1, with 9 bases identical to TRBD2. The CDR3 loop spans 20 amino acids. The V gene end was trimmed by 5 bases and the J gene end by 0 bases; junction bases not matched to a gene: 17. The germline V gene encodes CDR1 LNHDA and CDR2 SQIVND (reference sequence). The CDR3 protein is CASSAKFWREGRGSYNEQFF. As DNA, the CDR3 is TGTGCCAGTAGTGCCAAATTTTGGCGGGAGGGCCGGGGCTCCTACAATGAGCAGTTCTTC.

The chain combines TRBV4-3 with TRBJ2-3; 14 nucleotides align to TRBD2. V was clipped by 5 bases and J by 0 bases; unmatched bases: 7. The CDR3 runs to 18 residues. The germline gives CDR1 LGHNA, CDR2 YSLEER. CDR3 bases: TGCGCCAGCAGCTCGAGGACTAGCGGGGGGTCTAGCACAGATACGCAGTATTTT. Translation: CASSSRTSGGSSTDTQYF.

The chain combines TRBV5-1 with TRBJ2-5, with 7 positions matching TRBD2. The length of the CDR3 is 11 residues. The J segment lost 7 bases and the V segment lost 3 bases, leaving 0 bases of the junction unmatched. Germline V gene sequence: CDR1 SGHRS, CDR2 YFSETQ. The CDR3 DNA follows: TGCGCCAGCAGCTGGGAGGGGACCCAGTACTTC. Amino acid sequence: CASSWEGTQYF.

The chain carries TRBV11-2 and TRBJ1-4, with a possible D match to TRBD1 (5 bases). This CDR3 is 19 amino acids long. Germline V lookup: CDR1 SGHAT, CDR2 FQNNGV. Trimming removed 3 bases at V and 0 bases at J, with 20 bases between. The CDR3 DNA reads as TGTGCCAGCAGCTTTGGTGAGGGCCCGACAGTAGCAACTAATGAAAAACTGTTTTTT. It translates to CASSFGEGPTVATNEKLFF.

The chain couples TRBV9 to TRBJ1-1; no definite D call. CDR3 length: 13 residues. Per germline, CDR1 SGDLS and CDR2 YYNGEE. Deletions cut 0 bases from V and 3 bases from J, with 6 bases between. The DNA for the CDR3 is TGTGCCAGCAGCGTAGGAAGGGACACTGAAGCTTTCTTT. Translation gives CASSVGRDTEAFF. Complete variable domain (other parts from reference TRBV9 and TRBJ1-1): DSGVTQTPKHLITATGQRVTLRCSPRSGDLSVYWYQQSLDQGLQFLIQYYNGEERAKGNILERFSAQQFPDLHSELNLSSLELGDSALYFCASSVGRDTEAFFGQGTRLTVV.

This clone was picked up a small number of times. The chain joins TRBV5-1 to TRBJ2-3, with D maybe TRBD2 (5 bases). The V and J ends lost 4 bases and 0 bases respectively, with 15 bases between them. This CDR3 has 16 amino acids. The germline gives CDR1 SGHRS, CDR2 YFSETQ. CDR3 amino acids: CASSRGSSLSTDTQYF. In DNA, the CDR3 is TGCGCCAGCAGCCGGGGTTCTAGCCTTAGCACAGATACGCAGTATTTT.

DNA for the CDR3: TGTGCCACCAGTGAGGAGGGACAGGGGGCGGGTGGCTACACCTTC. Translation gives CATSEEGQGAGGYTF. The rearrangement joins TRBV24-1 to TRBJ1-2; 12 bases align to TRBD1. The CDR3 extends over 15 amino acids. The germline gives CDR1 KGHDR, CDR2 SFDVKD. After removal of 4 bases from V and 7 bases from J, the junction contained 6 bases not matched to a gene.

This sequence joins TRBV30 and TRBJ2-2; D unclear. Trimming stripped 5 bases from V and 0 bases from J, with 13 bases between. The length of the CDR3 is 15 residues. CDR1 and CDR2 from the germline V gene are GTSNPN and SVGIG (reference sequence). CDR3 bases: TGTGCCTGGGTGCCCGAGGCTCCGAACACCGGGGAGCTGTTTTTT. It codes for CAWVPEAPNTGELFF.

V gene TRBV24-1 combines with J gene TRBJ1-3, with 7 bases identical to TRBD1. Germline V gene sequence: CDR1 KGHDR, CDR2 SFDVKD. The CDR3 consists of 17 residues. V gave up 5 bases and J gave up 0 bases; unmatched junction bases: 9. The CDR3 DNA follows: TGTGCCACCAGTGGATTCGGGACAGACTTCTCTGGAAACACCATATATTTT. Protein sequence: CATSGFGTDFSGNTIYF.

As for this clone: Other DNA sequences in this specimen translate into the identical CDR3. The V and J genes are TRBV6-5 and TRBJ2-7; D is undetermined. The CDR3 contains 11 residues. Germline values: CDR1 MNHEY, CDR2 SVGAGI. V dropped 1 base and J dropped 4 bases, with 2 bases sitting between them. In DNA form, the CDR3 reads TGTGCCAGCAGTTACTTGTACGAGCAGTACTTC. The encoded protein is CASSYLYEQYF.

The V and J genes are TRBV5-1 and TRBJ2-1; no clear D. Trimming shortened V by 2 bases and J by 0 bases, and 12 bases separated the two germline ends. Germline CDR1 is SGHRS and CDR2 is YFSETQ. The CDR3 extends over 16 amino acids. The CDR3 here is CASSFQELRSYNEQFF. CDR3 coding DNA: TGCGCCAGCAGCTTTCAGGAACTCCGCTCCTACAATGAGCAGTTCTTC.

The chain carries TRBV9 and TRBJ2-3, with 8 bases matching TRBD2. There are 16 residues in the CDR3. V was pared by 0 bases and J by 5 bases, with 8 bases of the junction left unmatched. Germline V gene data show CDR1 as SGDLS and CDR2 as YYNGEE. The CDR3 spells CASSVDPGGVGDTQYF. CDR3 DNA: TGTGCCAGCAGCGTAGATCCGGGAGGGGTCGGAGATACGCAGTATTTT.

The V and J genes are TRBV18 and TRBJ1-5; a weak D match, TRBD1 (6 bases). The CDR3 length is 14 residues. V dropped 2 bases and J dropped 3 bases, with 8 bases sitting between them. Germline V gene lookup returns CDR1 KGHSH and CDR2 LQKENI. CDR3 nucleotides: TGTGCCAGCTCACCAGGACAGATCAATCAGCCCCAGCATTTT. This gives the protein CASSPGQINQPQHF.

The chain employs TRBV19 and TRBJ2-7, with TRBD1 matching over 10 bases. The germline V gene encodes CDR1 LNHDA and CDR2 SQIVND (reference sequence). The length of the CDR3 is 13 residues. V shed 8 bases, J shed 6 bases, and the junction held 7 bases outside the gene matches. This CDR3 is CASSPGTGVEQYF. The CDR3 DNA follows: TGTGCCAGTTCCCCCGGGACAGGGGTCGAGCAGTACTTC.

This chain uses TRBV28 with TRBJ1-6, with 9 positions matching TRBD1. Germline-derived CDR1 and CDR2 are MDHEN and SYDVKM. The CDR3 covers 15 residues. V shed 5 bases, J shed 9 bases, and the junction held 8 bases outside the gene matches. CDR3 region: CASSLRDRDVSPLHF. The CDR3 region has the DNA TGTGCCAGCAGTCTCCGGGACAGGGATGTTTCACCCCTCCACTTT.

The V and J genes are TRBV3-1 (or the pseudogene TRBV3-2) and TRBJ2-5; D is perhaps TRBD2 (5 bases). The CDR3 sequence is 14 residues long. The germline gives CDR1 LGHDT, CDR2 YNNKEL (reference sequence). Trimming removed 1 base at V and 3 bases at J, with 9 bases between. For the CDR3, the DNA is TGTGCCAGCAGCCAAGTAGGAGGAAAAGAGACCCAGTACTTC. Protein: CASSQVGGKETQYF.

The rearrangement joins TRBV28 to TRBJ1-5, with 9 bases aligning to TRBD1. V trimming: 8 bases; J trimming: 5 bases; junction bases outside the gene matches: 4. Germline assignment: CDR1 MDHEN and CDR2 SYDVKM. This CDR3 spans 13 amino acids. The CDR3 nucleotides are TGTGCCAGCCACAGGGGGCGAGATCAGCCCCAGCATTTT. As protein: CASHRGRDQPQHF.

The V call is TRBV7-6, the J call TRBJ1-4, with TRBD1 matching 8 bases. Trimming took 1 base from V and 8 from J; bases not matched to a gene: 6. Germline V gene lookup returns CDR1 SGHVS and CDR2 FNYEAQ. This CDR3 spans 15 amino acids. The CDR3, as DNA: TGTGCCAGCAGCTTAGGCAGGGGGCTGAGGGAAAAACTGTTTTTT. Its translation is CASSLGRGLREKLFF.